The clone carrying this T cell receptor beta chain was counted ten times or more. Its antigen is not identified. It was through 5'RACE template switching that TCR cDNA was made, with a universal primer site and UMIs added. TCRdb itself ran the 5' RACE reads through MiXCR, one entry per CDR3 protein. The repertoire holds 340,000 or so distinct CDR3 sequences, with roughly an eighth as singletons. This specimen belongs to a study of T cells after yellow fever vaccination. The CDR3 spans 15 residues. Germline V gene data show CDR1 as LGHNA and CDR2 as YSLEER. V dropped 8 bases and J dropped 6; count of bases not matched to a gene: 11. Study-level results: A small proportion of clonotypes was detected in both the CD4 and CD8 compartments. The booster saw the reappearance of most primary-vaccination clones (approximately 97% CD4, around 90% CD8).

This chain uses TRBV4-3 with TRBJ2-1; 9 bases line up with TRBD1. This receptor was identified in a man aged 18 to 29 who received the YFV17D yellow fever vaccine. The input for sequencing was CD4+ T cells sorted from PBMCs, taken 15 days after the yellow fever booster vaccination. CDR3 protein: CASGPLGQGGNEQFF. CDR3 DNA sequence: TGCGCCAGCGGGCCGTTGGGACAGGGAGGCAATGAGCAGTTCTTC.